Shown below are 19 T cell receptor beta chains from a single sample sequenced in a study of T cells of healthy individuals. TCRdb called the 5' RACE reads again in MiXCR, with one record for every CDR3 protein. The sample comprises 60,000 to 70,000 distinct CDR3 sequences, 16% of which are singletons, and less than 6% rests with the top ten. These receptors were taken from a human donor in good health.

The table lists this clonotype with many counts. The chain employs TRBV9 and TRBJ1-5; 7 bases align to TRBD1. Germline trimming cut 4 bases from V and 2 bases from J; bases unmatched to any gene: 3. Germline V gene lookup returns CDR1 SGDLS and CDR2 YYNGEE. CDR3 length: 14 amino acids. The CDR3 spells CASSSTGGNQPQHF. In DNA, the CDR3 is TGTGCCAGCAGCTCTACAGGGGGCAATCAGCCCCAGCATTTT. The full variable domain, completed using reference TRBV9 and TRBJ1-5, is DSGVTQTPKHLITATGQRVTLRCSPRSGDLSVYWYQQSLDQGLQFLIQYYNGEERAKGNILERFSAQQFPDLHSELNLSSLELGDSALYFCASSSTGGNQPQHFGDGTRLSIL.

This chain uses TRBV28 with TRBJ2-5; 8 bases line up with TRBD1. The J segment lost 5 bases and the V segment lost 5 bases, leaving 7 bases of the junction unmatched. The CDR3 has 14 amino acids. Germline-derived CDR1 and CDR2 are MDHEN and SYDVKM. Written as DNA, the CDR3 is TGTGCCAGCAGTCGAGACAGGGGAGGTGAGACCCAGTACTTC. Translating gives CASSRDRGGETQYF.

This clonotype was seen many times. The gene calls are TRBV29-1 and TRBJ2-3; tentatively, D is TRBD1 (5 bases). The CDR3 has 15 amino acids. The ends were cut back, 4 bases at V and 0 bases at J, with 14 bases in the middle. Germline V gives CDR1 SQVTM, CDR2 ANQGSEA. DNA for the CDR3: TGCAGCGTTGCGCCCACGACAGCTAGCACAGATACGCAGTATTTT. The encoded protein is CSVAPTTASTDTQYF.

This clonotype has more than one count but fewer than ten. The V and J genes are TRBV6-1 and TRBJ2-7, with TRBD1 matching 7 bases. From germline, CDR1 is MNHNS and CDR2 SASEGT. The CDR3 runs 13 residues. The trim removed 0 bases at V and 6 bases at J, leaving 2 bases unmatched. The CDR3 loop is CASSEAYRGEQYF. In nucleotides, the CDR3 is TGTGCCAGCAGTGAAGCCTACAGGGGCGAGCAGTACTTC.

This clonotype appeared a few times. CDR3 coding DNA: TGTGCCAGCAGCCAGACCACTGGGGGGCACGAGCAGTACTTC. Amino acid sequence: CASSQTTGGHEQYF. This chain links TRBV11-2 with TRBJ2-7; D might be TRBD1 or TRBD2, each matching 6 bases. The CDR3 has 14 amino acids. CDR1 SGHAT and CDR2 FQNNGV come from the germline V gene. V lost 5 bases and J 5 bases, leaving 16 bases between the germline ends.

This clonotype was recorded once. The chain combines TRBV12-3 or TRBV12-4 with TRBJ2-2; tentative D call: TRBD2 (6 bases). V was clipped by 1 base and J by 3 bases, with 12 bases between them. The CDR3 has 16 amino acids. CDR3 sequence: CASSLVGGTHTGELFF. The CDR3 DNA is TGTGCCAGCAGTTTAGTCGGCGGGACCCACACCGGGGAGCTGTTTTTT.

This clonotype showed up just a few times. The genes are TRBV11-1 and TRBJ2-7; maybe TRBD1 (5 bases). V lost 4 bases and J lost 7, with 17 bases in between. This CDR3 region has 14 residues. Germline CDR1 is SGHAT and CDR2 is FQDESV (reference sequence). The CDR3 coding sequence is TGTGCCAGCAGCTACGACAGACCCTCTTTGGAGCAGTACTTC. This gives the protein CASSYDRPSLEQYF.

This clonotype was counted between two and nine times. V and J are TRBV12-3 or TRBV12-4 and TRBJ2-2; 16 bases agree with TRBD2. Trimming at V came to 5 bases and at J to 2 bases, leaving 5 bases not matched to a gene. The CDR3 contains 18 residues. The CDR3 DNA is TGTGCCAGCAGTCCCGGGACTAGCGGGGGGGAAAACACCGGGGAGCTGTTTTTT. Translation: CASSPGTSGGENTGELFF.

This clonotype was counted at least ten times. The CDR3, as DNA: TGTGCCAGCAGTCCCTCGAGCGGGACAGGGGGCCTCTATGGCTACACCTTC. Amino acids: CASSPSSGTGGLYGYTF. The chain recombines TRBV12-3 or TRBV12-4 with TRBJ1-2; 12 bases line up with TRBD1. The CDR3 is 17 residues long. V was pared by 5 bases and J by 4 bases, with 11 bases of the junction left unmatched.

This clonotype occurred many times. The chain links TRBV18 to TRBJ2-3; D is unresolved. V was trimmed by 3 bases and J by 6 bases, leaving 10 bases between them. The V gene's germline CDR1 is KGHSH and CDR2 LQKENI. This CDR3 has 13 residues. CDR3 sequence reads: CASSPYYDDTQYF. The CDR3 DNA follows: TGTGCCAGCTCACCGTATTATGACGATACGCAGTATTTT.

The chain joins TRBV28 to TRBJ2-3, with D possibly being TRBD1 or TRBD2 (5 bases each). Deletions cut 2 bases from V and 4 bases from J, with 16 bases between. The CDR3 length is 16 residues. Germline V CDR1 and CDR2: MDHEN, SYDVKM. In DNA form, the CDR3 reads TGTGCCAGCAGTTTAGACCCAGGGACCAGGGCAGATACGCAGTATTTT. It specifies CASSLDPGTRADTQYF.

A word on this clonotype: One end of the junction is discordant with germline, which a read error may explain. This rearrangement joins TRBV5-4 to TRBJ1-2; possibly TRBD1 for D (5 bases). CDR1 is SGHNT, CDR2 YYREEE, per germline (reference sequence). The CDR3 runs to 13 residues. CDR3 nucleotide sequence: TGTGCCAGCAGCCGACCAGGGCGGTTCGGCTACAACTTC. It encodes CASSRPGRFGYNF.

This clonotype was found many times. J is TRBJ2-1 and V is TRBV3-1; 8 positions match TRBD2. With V trimmed by 1 base and J by 8 bases, 7 bases remained unmatched. There are 15 residues in the CDR3. The germline CDR1 and CDR2 sequences are LGHDT and YNNKEL (reference sequence). The CDR3 region is CASSQGGRLGDEQFF. CDR3 sequence (DNA): TGTGCCAGCAGCCAAGGCGGGAGGCTCGGGGATGAGCAGTTCTTC.

The rearrangement uses TRBV5-1 and TRBJ2-2, with 15 bases matching TRBD2. Per germline, CDR1 SGHRS and CDR2 YFSETQ. Losses at the gene ends were 4 bases for V and 0 bases for J; bases not matched to a gene: 4. The CDR3 runs 18 residues. The CDR3 sequence: CASSPGLAGGTNTGELFF. CDR3 bases: TGCGCCAGCAGCCCGGGACTAGCGGGGGGAACGAACACCGGGGAGCTGTTTTTT.

This clonotype was seen more than once but under ten times. The chain joins TRBV5-1 to TRBJ2-1, with D possibly called TRBD1 or TRBD2 (5 bases each). V was cut by 1 base and J by 4 bases, with 12 bases left in between. The germline V gene encodes CDR1 SGHRS and CDR2 YFSETQ. CDR3 length: 15 residues. Written as DNA, the CDR3 is TGCGCCAGCAGCTTGCTCGGGACGCAATACAATGAGCAGTTCTTC. This gives the protein CASSLLGTQYNEQFF.

This clonotype has just a few counts. The rearrangement joins TRBV4-1 to TRBJ1-4; D is perhaps TRBD1 (5 bases). The V end was cut by 0 bases, the J end by 7 bases, with 12 bases between. From germline, CDR1 is MGHRA and CDR2 YSYEKL. The CDR3 runs to 15 residues. The CDR3 DNA sequence: TGCGCCAGCAGCCAAGATTGGGGGGTTGCTGAAAAACTGTTTTTT. Amino acids: CASSQDWGVAEKLFF.

The table lists this clonotype with many counts. The rearrangement links TRBV12-3 or TRBV12-4 to TRBJ1-4, with D uncertain. This CDR3 is built from 13 residues. V lost 3 bases and J lost 7, with 9 bases in between. The CDR3 reads CASSLDFSEKLFF. The CDR3 nucleotides are TGTGCCAGCAGTTTGGATTTTAGTGAAAAACTGTTTTTT.

The chain employs TRBV4-2 and TRBJ1-6; D might be TRBD1 (5 bases). Trimming stripped 0 bases from V and 10 bases from J, with 10 bases between. CDR1 is LGHNA and CDR2 is YNFKEQ in the germline V gene. CDR3 length equals 14 residues. The CDR3 spells CASSQELDNSPLHF. The CDR3 DNA is TGTGCCAGCAGCCAAGAATTGGACAACTCACCCCTCCACTTT.

This clonotype has a count of ten or more. V gene TRBV20-1 combines with J gene TRBJ2-1; D ambiguous. Germline-derived CDR1 and CDR2 are DFQATT and SNEGSKA (reference sequence). V lost 2 bases, J lost 5 bases, and 7 bases lay in between. CDR3 length equals 12 residues. The CDR3 is CSARLTHNEQFF. The CDR3 DNA reads TGCAGTGCTAGACTAACTCACAATGAGCAGTTCTTC.